The rows below give T cell receptor beta chains drawn from one sample of a study of T cell responses to AZD1222 COVID-19 vaccine. Profiled with immunoSEQ multiplex PCR; TCRdb holds only in-frame clones, not every one. Here the sample spans some 170,000 clones, more than 80% being singletons. This specimen consisted of peripheral blood, obtained on day 0 of AZD1222 vaccination. These receptors were collected from an adult in good health. Both conserved end residues are part of each CDR3. D genes are given only for firm matches. The size of a clone is reported for some rows only, either as once, few or many, or as a class for expanded clones.

d_call,v_call,clone_size,j_call,cdr3_nt,cdr3_aa
TRBD2,TRBV3-1/TRBV3-2,.,TRBJ2-3,TGTGCCAGCAGCTTACCGGGACTAGGGGCAGATACGCAGTATTTT,CASSLPGLGADTQYF
.,TRBV5-1,.,TRBJ1-6,TGCGCCAGCAGCTTGGGGGCCCGTCTTAGGGACTCCTATAATTCACCCCTCCACTTT,CASSLGARLRDSYNSPLHF
.,TRBV12-3/TRBV12-4,.,TRBJ1-2,TGTGCCAGCAGTTTAAACGGTCTCGGGGGCTACACCTTC,CASSLNGLGGYTF
TRBD1,TRBV7-9,.,TRBJ1-6,TGTGCCAGCAGCGCCCGGGATCGGGGACAGAATTCACCCCTCCACTTT,CASSARDRGQNSPLHF
TRBD1,TRBV7-8,.,TRBJ1-1,TGTGCCAGCAGCTTTGGACAGGGGGCGGCTAACACTGAAGCTTTCTTT,CASSFGQGAANTEAFF
.,TRBV19,.,TRBJ1-5,TGTGCCAGTAGTATCCTTACAGATAGCAATCAGCCCCAGCATTTT,CASSILTDSNQPQHF
.,TRBV9,.,TRBJ1-6,TGTGCCAGCAGCGTCGGGGCAGCTAATTCACCCCTCCACTTT,CASSVGAANSPLHF
.,TRBV12-3/TRBV12-4,.,TRBJ2-1,TGTGCCAGCAGGCCTACTACGGGGGAGCAGTTCTTC,CASRPTTGEQFF
.,TRBV7-9,.,TRBJ2-2,TGTGCCAGCAGCTTTCCCGGCGGGGAGCTGTTTTTT,CASSFPGGELFF
.,TRBV3-1/TRBV3-2,.,TRBJ2-4,TGTGCCAGCAGCCAACACGGAATCCCAGCGGGAGCCAAAAACATTCAGTACTTC,CASSQHGIPAGAKNIQYF
.,TRBV28,.,TRBJ1-2,TGTGCCAGCAGTCCCCCAGGAGACTATGGCTACACCTTC,CASSPPGDYGYTF
TRBD2,TRBV19,.,TRBJ2-7,TGTGCCAGTAGCCGACTAGCGGGAGTCTACGAGCAGTACTTC,CASSRLAGVYEQYF
.,TRBV3-1/TRBV3-2,.,TRBJ2-2,TGTGCCAGCAGCCAAGGGCCCCCAGGGGAGCTGTTTTTT,CASSQGPPGELFF
.,TRBV5-4,once,TRBJ1-1,TGTGCCAGCAGCTTGAATGTGAACACTGAAGCTTTCTTT,CASSLNVNTEAFF
.,TRBV5-4,.,TRBJ1-1,TGTGCCAGCAGCTTCCCTGGCAACACTGAAGCTTTCTTT,CASSFPGNTEAFF
.,TRBV9,.,TRBJ2-2,TGTGCCAGCAGCGTCGACTCCACCGGGGAGCTGTTTTTT,CASSVDSTGELFF